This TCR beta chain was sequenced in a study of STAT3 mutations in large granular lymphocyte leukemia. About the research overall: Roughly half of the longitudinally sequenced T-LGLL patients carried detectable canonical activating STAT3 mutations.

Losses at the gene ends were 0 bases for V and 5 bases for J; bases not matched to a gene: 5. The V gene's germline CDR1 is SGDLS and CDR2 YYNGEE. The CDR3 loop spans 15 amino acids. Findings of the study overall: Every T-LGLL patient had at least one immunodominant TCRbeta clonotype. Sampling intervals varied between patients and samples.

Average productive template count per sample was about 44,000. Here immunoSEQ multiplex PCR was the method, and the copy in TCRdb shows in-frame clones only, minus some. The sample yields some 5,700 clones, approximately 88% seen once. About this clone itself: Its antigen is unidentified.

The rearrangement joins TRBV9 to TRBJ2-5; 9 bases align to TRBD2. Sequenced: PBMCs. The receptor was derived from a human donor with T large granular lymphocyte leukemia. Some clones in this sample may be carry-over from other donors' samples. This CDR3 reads CASSVGAGGPETQYF. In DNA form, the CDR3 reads TGTGCCAGCAGCGTAGGGGCGGGAGGGCCGGAGACCCAGTACTTC.